These 9 T cell receptor beta chains came from one sample sequenced in a study of T-cell reconstitution after alpha-beta-depleted transplantation in children. Unique molecular identifiers were incorporated during preparation of the TCRbeta library. TCRdb processed the PCR reads anew with MiXCR; each CDR3 protein has one entry. The sample lists about 610,000 distinct CDR3 sequences, more than 9% occurring once. The source material was PBMCs from the stem cell graft donor, sampled from the stem cell graft. These receptors originate from a human donor who donated a stem cell graft to a child with acute myeloid leukemia.

The gene calls are TRBV7-3 and TRBJ2-1, with a possible D match to TRBD1 (5 bases). V was pared by 8 bases and J by 2 bases, with 10 bases between. The CDR3 extends over 13 amino acids. Germline CDR1 and CDR2: SGHTA and FQGTGA. As DNA, the CDR3 is TGTGCCAGCGGCCAGACAGCCTACAATGAGCAGTTCTTC. Translated, it gives CASGQTAYNEQFF.

The chain combines TRBV29-1 with TRBJ2-1; maybe TRBD1 (6 bases). With 6 bases removed from V and 2 bases from J, the gap between germline ends came to 17 bases. The CDR3 has 15 residues. CDR1 SQVTM and CDR2 ANQGSEA come from the germline V gene. The CDR3 loop is CSVEPTGAPYNEQFF. The CDR3 DNA sequence: TGCAGCGTGGAACCGACAGGCGCCCCCTACAATGAGCAGTTCTTC.

This clonotype was counted many times. The chain uses TRBV11-2 and TRBJ2-3; 7 bases are a match to TRBD2. This CDR3 region has 17 residues. V shed 3 bases, J shed 2 bases, and the junction held 11 bases outside the gene matches. The germline gives CDR1 SGHAT, CDR2 FQNNGV. The CDR3 DNA is TGTGCCAGCAGCTTTATGGGAGGGCTGCTGTCCACAGATACGCAGTATTTT. Protein sequence: CASSFMGGLLSTDTQYF.

This clonotype was seen repeatedly, ten times or more. The V gene is TRBV15, the J gene TRBJ1-1; 7 nucleotides agree with TRBD1. Germline trimming cut 0 bases from V and 2 bases from J; bases unmatched to any gene: 12. From germline, CDR1 is LNHNV and CDR2 YYDKDF (reference sequence). This CDR3 is built from 18 residues. CDR3 bases: TGTGCCACCAGCAGAGATGGGGACCCAGGGGGGAAAAACACTGAAGCTTTCTTT. It yields the protein CATSRDGDPGGKNTEAFF.

On this clonotype: Its ends do not fully match the called genes, so a read error is possible. The V call is TRBV7-2, the J call TRBJ2-3; no clear D gene. The CDR3 spans 12 residues. The germline V gene encodes CDR1 SGHTA and CDR2 FQGNSA. The CDR3 DNA reads as TGTGCCAGCAGCTTAGTCGAAGATACGCGGTATTTT. This encodes CASSLVEDTRYF. The full variable domain, in which reference TRBV7-2 and TRBJ2-3 provide the parts outside the CDR3, is GAGVSQSPSNKVTEKGKDVELRCDPISGHTALYWYRQSLGQGLEFLIYFQGNSAPDKSGLPSDRFSAERTGGSVSTLTIQRTQQEDSAVYLCASSLVEDTRYFGPGTRLTVL.

The chain combines TRBV12-3 or TRBV12-4 with TRBJ1-3, with unresolved D. Trimming removed 6 bases at V and 4 bases at J, with 13 bases between. The CDR3 is 14 amino acids. This CDR3 is CASRNRDGGNTIYF. The CDR3 DNA reads TGTGCCAGCAGAAACCGGGATGGAGGAAACACCATATATTTT.

This clonotype was observed a few times. V and J are TRBV20-1 and TRBJ1-1; D is unclear. Germline V gene lookup returns CDR1 DFQATT and CDR2 SNEGSKA (reference sequence). This CDR3 is built from 12 residues. The V end lost 6 bases, the J end lost 2 bases, and 10 bases lay between the germline ends. In nucleotides, the CDR3 is TGCAGTGCGCTACCTTTAAACACTGAAGCTTTCTTT. It specifies CSALPLNTEAFF.

This clonotype was picked up a small number of times. The J gene is TRBJ2-1, the V gene TRBV5-8; D is tentatively TRBD1 or TRBD2 (7 bases each). From germline, CDR1 is SGHTS and CDR2 YDEGEE. V lost 3 bases and J lost 4, with 20 bases in between. This CDR3 has 17 residues. The CDR3 region has the DNA TGTGCCAGCAGCTCGGGAGGAGGGGGCAATAAATACAATGAGCAGTTCTTC. This codes for CASSSGGGGNKYNEQFF. The variable domain in full, completed from reference TRBV5-8 and TRBJ2-1, reads EAGVTQSPTHLIKTRGQQATLRCSPISGHTSVYWYQQALGLGLQFLLWYDEGEERNRGNFPPRFSGRQFPNYSSELNVNALELEDSALYLCASSSGGGGNKYNEQFFGPGTRLTVL.

In this sample, this clonotype turned up a few times. The chain employs TRBV6-2 or TRBV6-3 and TRBJ1-1; a weak D match, TRBD1 (5 bases). In germline, CDR1 is MNHEY, CDR2 SVGEGT. This CDR3 contains 18 residues. Trimming stripped 10 bases from V and 4 bases from J, with 31 bases between. The CDR3 sequence is CATLPGPGRVLPGTEAFF. Written as DNA, the CDR3 is TGTGCCACCTTACCCGGCCCGGGACGTGTATTGCCGGGCACTGAAGCTTTCTTT.